The 23 T cell receptor beta chains below come from one sample, sequenced in a study of shared clonotypes between healthy human individuals. Repertoires were generated with immunoSEQ multiplex PCR, while TCRdb's copy carries only in-frame clones and drops some. The table records about 800,000 clones, 90% to 97% of them present only once. Only CD45RO-negative cells positively selected for CCR7 counted as naive CD8 cells, so terminally differentiated effector memory CD45RA+ cells were excluded. The sequenced material came from naive CD8+ T cells sorted from blood. The receptors derive from a man aged 25-40 years in good health.

In this sample, this clone turned up once. The chain joins TRBV5-4 to TRBJ2-7; D not certain. The V end lost 4 bases, the J end lost 2 bases, and 16 bases lay between the germline ends. The CDR3 extends over 15 amino acids. The germline V gene encodes CDR1 SGHNT and CDR2 YYREEE (reference sequence). CDR3 residues: CASSLHKDGPYEQYF. The DNA for the CDR3 is TGTGCCAGCAGCCTTCATAAGGACGGGCCCTACGAGCAGTACTTC. The full variable domain, rest sourced from reference TRBV5-4 and TRBJ2-7, is ETGVTQSPTHLIKTRGQQVTLRCSSQSGHNTVSWYQQALGQGPQFIFQYYREEENGRGNFPPRFSGLQFPNYSSELNVNALELDDSALYLCASSLHKDGPYEQYFGPGTRLTVT.

The rearrangement joins TRBV15 to TRBJ2-5; D is uncertain. The CDR3 is 12 residues long. Germline CDR1 and CDR2: LNHNV and YYDKDF (reference sequence). Trimming left V 0 bases short and J 5 bases short, with 4 bases between. The chain's CDR3 is CATSRDLETQYF. The CDR3 DNA reads TGTGCCACCAGCAGAGATTTGGAGACCCAGTACTTC.

This chain uses TRBV5-6 with TRBJ2-1, with TRBD2 matching 9 bases. The CDR3 extends over 11 amino acids. Germline V gene sequence: CDR1 SGHDT, CDR2 YYEEEE. V shed 7 bases, J shed 8 bases, and the junction held 1 base outside the gene matches. The CDR3 region is CASVAGDEQFF. CDR3 coding DNA: TGTGCCAGCGTAGCGGGAGATGAGCAGTTCTTC.

V gene TRBV14 combines with J gene TRBJ2-7, with D maybe TRBD1 (5 bases). In germline, CDR1 is SGHDN, CDR2 FVKESK. V shed 4 bases and J shed 4 bases, with 17 bases lying between them. This CDR3 region has 15 residues. The CDR3 sequence is CASSPLEGHPYEQYF. The CDR3, as DNA: TGTGCCAGCAGCCCCCTTGAAGGACACCCTTACGAGCAGTACTTC.

The chain combines TRBV7-9 with TRBJ2-3, with 12 bases that match TRBD2. The germline V gene has CDR1 SEHNR and CDR2 FQNEAQ (reference sequence). Trimming at V came to 5 bases and at J to 0 bases, leaving 6 bases not matched to a gene. CDR3 length: 17 residues. The CDR3 DNA reads TGTGCCAGCAGCCTAGGACTAGCGGGAATCAGCACAGATACGCAGTATTTT. It encodes CASSLGLAGISTDTQYF.

The chain's CDR3 is CASSPGTVGRNEQYF. CDR3 in DNA: TGTGCCAGCAGTCCCGGGACAGTAGGTAGGAACGAGCAGTACTTC. The chain joins TRBV2 to TRBJ2-7; TRBD1 agrees at 7 bases. The CDR3 has 15 residues. Germline lookup yields CDR1 SNHLY and CDR2 FYNNEI. V was pared by 5 bases and J by 5 bases, with 12 bases of the junction left unmatched.

Of note for this clone: This sample includes further DNA sequences coding for the same CDR3. The V gene is TRBV7-9, the J gene TRBJ2-1; TRBD2 matches at 9 bases. The junction had 3 bases not matched to a gene; V was cut back by 5 bases and J by 1 base. The CDR3 totals 15 residues. From germline, CDR1 is SEHNR and CDR2 FQNEAQ (reference sequence). As DNA, the CDR3 is TGTGCCAGCAGCCTTCTAGCGGGGTCCTACAATGAGCAGTTCTTC. Amino acids: CASSLLAGSYNEQFF.

The V and J genes are TRBV19 and TRBJ2-7, with 9 bases identical to TRBD1. The germline V gene has CDR1 LNHDA and CDR2 SQIVND (reference sequence). V shed 0 bases, J shed 3 bases, and the junction held 12 bases outside the gene matches. The length of the CDR3 is 18 residues. As DNA, the CDR3 is TGTGCCAGTAGTATAGATCTATTGATTGGGGACAGGGACTACGAGCAGTACTTC. It encodes CASSIDLLIGDRDYEQYF. Full variable domain (remainder filled in from reference TRBV19 and TRBJ2-7): DGGITQSPKYLFRKEGQNVTLSCEQNLNHDAMYWYRQDPGQGLRLIYYSQIVNDFQKGDIAEGYSVSREKKESFPLTVTSAQKNPTAFYLCASSIDLLIGDRDYEQYFGPGTRLTVT.

This chain joins TRBV4-1 and TRBJ2-7, with D perhaps matching TRBD2 (5 bases). The germline V gene encodes CDR1 MGHRA and CDR2 YSYEKL. The CDR3 extends over 14 amino acids. V lost 3 bases and J 3 bases, leaving 12 bases between the germline ends. CDR3 residues: CASSHAGSGYEQYF. Written as DNA, the CDR3 is TGCGCCAGCAGCCACGCGGGTAGTGGCTACGAGCAGTACTTC.

CDR3: CASSSVPSGSDEQYF. The CDR3 DNA is TGTGCCAGCAGTTCCGTCCCTAGCGGGAGTGACGAGCAGTACTTC. The V call is TRBV27, the J call TRBJ2-7; 10 bases are shared with TRBD2. J gave up 5 bases and V 4 bases, and 8 bases lay outside the gene matches. CDR3 length equals 15 residues. Germline V lookup: CDR1 MNHEY, CDR2 SMNVEV (reference sequence).

The rearrangement links TRBV4-2 to TRBJ2-1, with D possibly TRBD2 on 5 matching bases. Germline V lookup: CDR1 LGHNA, CDR2 YNFKEQ. The CDR3 contains 14 residues. The germline V and J ends were trimmed by 2 bases and 5 bases, with 10 bases remaining between them. CDR3 protein: CASSQRLADNEQFF. The CDR3 DNA reads TGTGCCAGCAGCCAAAGGCTAGCAGACAATGAGCAGTTCTTC.

V gene TRBV15 combines with J gene TRBJ2-1; the match to TRBD1 covers 11 bases. The CDR3 extends over 14 amino acids. In germline, CDR1 is LNHNV, CDR2 YYDKDF (reference sequence). After removal of 9 bases from V and 8 bases from J, the junction contained 9 bases not matched to a gene. CDR3 amino acids: CATRKDRGHHEQFF. CDR3 nucleotides: TGTGCCACGCGAAAGGACAGGGGGCACCATGAGCAGTTCTTC.

This chain joins TRBV4-3 and TRBJ1-2; the D gene is possibly TRBD1 (6 bases). Trimming removed 2 bases at V and 2 bases at J, with 15 bases between. The germline V gene encodes CDR1 LGHNA and CDR2 YSLEER. The CDR3 sequence is 16 residues long. This CDR3 is CASSQINRVDNYGYTF. The DNA of the CDR3 is TGCGCCAGCAGCCAAATTAACAGGGTGGACAACTATGGCTACACCTTC.

The J gene is TRBJ2-1, the V gene TRBV4-3; 10 bases match TRBD2. The CDR3 contains 16 residues. After removal of 0 bases from V and 4 bases from J, the junction contained 3 bases not matched to a gene. Germline lookup yields CDR1 LGHNA and CDR2 YSLEER. The CDR3 loop reads CASSQEVLAGYNEQFF. CDR3 DNA sequence: TGCGCCAGCAGCCAAGAGGTACTAGCGGGATACAATGAGCAGTTCTTC.

This clone was seen more than once but under ten times. This chain connects TRBV7-9 to TRBJ1-5; TRBD1 agrees at 7 bases. V was pared by 6 bases and J by 8 bases, with 7 bases of the junction left unmatched. Germline-derived CDR1 and CDR2 are SEHNR and FQNEAQ (reference sequence). The CDR3 sequence is 13 residues long. The CDR3 DNA is TGTGCCAGCAGTTCATATCAGGGGGAGCCCCAGCATTTT. Translation: CASSSYQGEPQHF.

The CDR3 region has the DNA TGTGCCAGCAGAGAGGACGGAGGACTACAAGAGACCCAGTACTTC. It specifies CASREDGGLQETQYF. This chain connects TRBV7-9 to TRBJ2-5; D perhaps matches TRBD2 (6 bases). Trimming shortened V by 6 bases and J by 2 bases, and 16 bases separated the two germline ends. In germline, CDR1 is SEHNR, CDR2 FQNEAQ (reference sequence). The CDR3 has 15 residues.

A word on this clone: A read error may account for a junction end that differs from germline. Other DNA sequences from this sample encode an identical CDR3 as well. V usage is TRBV29-1 and J usage is TRBJ2-7; D gene unclear. CDR1 is SQVTM, CDR2 ANQGSEA, per germline. The CDR3 extends over 12 amino acids. The CDR3: CSVEGRLYEQYF. The CDR3 nucleotides read TGCAGCGTCGAAGGACGGCTCTACGAGCAGTACTTC.

The V gene is TRBV7-9, the J gene TRBJ2-5, with 14 nucleotides matching TRBD2. V was clipped by 5 bases and J by 5 bases; unmatched bases: 7. Germline V gene data show CDR1 as SEHNR and CDR2 as FQNEAQ (reference sequence). There are 16 residues in the CDR3. The CDR3 loop is CASSHGLAGGYETQYF. CDR3 bases: TGTGCCAGCAGCCATGGACTAGCGGGAGGATATGAGACCCAGTACTTC.

V is TRBV7-9 and J is TRBJ1-1; 7 bases agree with TRBD1. V shed 1 base, J shed 7 bases, and the junction held 9 bases outside the gene matches. The CDR3 has 15 amino acids. Germline CDR1 SEHNR, CDR2 FQNEAQ (reference sequence). CDR3 DNA: TGTGCCAGCAGCTTAGTAGACAGGGCATCGCATGAAGCTTTCTTT. Its protein product is CASSLVDRASHEAFF.

J is TRBJ2-5 and V is TRBV18, with a tentative D call TRBD2 (5 bases). Germline values: CDR1 KGHSH, CDR2 LQKENI. The CDR3 sequence is 15 residues long. With 3 bases removed from V and 1 base from J, the gap between germline ends came to 12 bases. This chain's CDR3 is CASSPDSTLQETQYF. The CDR3 DNA follows: TGTGCCAGCTCACCGGACTCGACGCTCCAAGAGACCCAGTACTTC.

The V gene is TRBV9, the J gene TRBJ1-2, with D tentatively TRBD1 (5 bases). Trimming removed 7 bases from V and 4 bases from J, with 8 bases in between. Germline CDR1 SGDLS, CDR2 YYNGEE. The CDR3 is 11 residues long. The CDR3 here is CASDSSYGYTF. The DNA for the CDR3 is TGTGCCAGCGACAGTTCCTATGGCTACACCTTC.

This clone was detected only once. The chain joins TRBV4-1 to TRBJ2-1; 12 bases match TRBD2. The CDR3 spans 19 residues. The V and J ends lost 3 bases and 1 base, in that order; junction bases with no gene match: 10. The germline CDR1 and CDR2 sequences are MGHRA and YSYEKL. CDR3 sequence (DNA): TGCGCCAGCAGCCATACTAGCGGGGGGACCAAGGGGTCCTACAATGAGCAGTTCTTC. Its protein product is CASSHTSGGTKGSYNEQFF.

The chain couples TRBV18 to TRBJ2-7; the D gene is possibly TRBD1 (5 bases). The CDR3 spans 15 residues. Germline-derived CDR1 and CDR2 are KGHSH and LQKENI. Trimming pared 0 bases from V and 3 bases from J, leaving 12 bases between. Here the CDR3 reads CASSPPVQADYEQYF. The DNA for the CDR3 is TGTGCCAGCTCACCACCTGTACAGGCGGACTACGAGCAGTACTTC.